The rows below give T cell receptor beta chains drawn from one sample of a study of T cell responses to AZD1222 COVID-19 vaccine. This table comes from immunoSEQ multiplex PCR, and its TCRdb copy is limited to in-frame clones, with some not included. The data contain 99,000 or so clones, roughly 91% of them singletons. This material consisted of peripheral blood, taken on day 0 of AZD1222 vaccination. The origin of the receptors is an adult in good health. Both conserved end residues are part of each CDR3. Each record gives: D gene, J gene, V gene, clone size, CDR3 DNA, CDR3 protein. The D gene is left open where the match is weak. Where a row states a size, it is once, few, many or the class of an expanded clone; other rows omit it.

D: TRBD1; J: TRBJ1-3; V: TRBV10-2; size: NA; DNA: TGCGCCAGCAGTGAGTCGAGGGGACAGGTCCGAAACACCATATATTTT; CDR3: CASSESRGQVRNTIYF
D: TRBD2; J: TRBJ2-3; V: TRBV7-2; size: few; DNA: TGTGCCAGCAGCTTAGCCCTAGCGGGAGATACGCAGTATTTT; CDR3: CASSLALAGDTQYF
D: NA; J: TRBJ2-5; V: TRBV5-4; size: NA; DNA: TGTGCCAGCAGCTTTTGGCAAGAGACCCAGTACTTC; CDR3: CASSFWQETQYF
D: NA; J: TRBJ2-1; V: TRBV9; size: NA; DNA: TGTGCCAGCAGCCTTAGGGAGGGGGCGAAATTCGCACCAGCCCACTACAATGAGCAGTTCTTC; CDR3: CASSLREGAKFAPAHYNEQFF
D: TRBD1; J: TRBJ1-2; V: TRBV7-9; size: NA; DNA: TGTGCCAGCAGCCCGACTCTAGGACAGGGTGATGGCTACACCTTC; CDR3: CASSPTLGQGDGYTF
D: NA; J: TRBJ2-1; V: TRBV6-2/TRBV6-3; size: NA; DNA: TGTGCCAGCAGTCTCGGACAACACAATGAGCAGTTCTTC; CDR3: CASSLGQHNEQFF
D: NA; J: TRBJ1-2; V: TRBV2; size: once; DNA: TGTGCCAGCAGTGAAGCGCGGGATCCCTATGGCTACACCTTC; CDR3: CASSEARDPYGYTF
D: TRBD2; J: TRBJ2-1; V: TRBV7-9; size: once; DNA: TGTGCCACGCCCGGACTAGAGAACTACAATGAGCAGTTCTTC; CDR3: CATPGLENYNEQFF
D: NA; J: TRBJ1-4; V: TRBV15; size: once; DNA: TGTGCCACCAGCAGAGATAAGGGGGTTAATGAAAAACTGTTTTTT; CDR3: CATSRDKGVNEKLFF
D: NA; J: TRBJ1-2; V: TRBV11-2; size: NA; DNA: TGTGCCAGCAGCCCCGGACAGTACTATGGCTACACCTTC; CDR3: CASSPGQYYGYTF
D: NA; J: TRBJ2-7; V: TRBV18; size: once; DNA: TGTGCCAGCTCACCCGGAGGTTCCTACGAGCAGTACTTC; CDR3: CASSPGGSYEQYF
D: NA; J: TRBJ2-7; V: TRBV28; size: NA; DNA: TGTGCCAGCCGCGGAGGGGGGGAGCTCCACGAGCAGTACTTC; CDR3: CASRGGGELHEQYF
D: NA; J: TRBJ2-1; V: TRBV10-2; size: NA; DNA: TGCGCCAGCAGTGATTTGCCGGGAGCCACCTACAATGAGCAGTTCTTC; CDR3: CASSDLPGATYNEQFF
D: NA; J: TRBJ1-2; V: TRBV30; size: NA; DNA: TGTGCCTACCCGAGGGGGAACTATGGCTACACCTTC; CDR3: CAYPRGNYGYTF
D: TRBD2; J: TRBJ2-1; V: TRBV19; size: NA; DNA: TGTGCCAGTAAGCGGGACCCGACCTACAATGAGCAGTTCTTC; CDR3: CASKRDPTYNEQFF
D: NA; J: TRBJ2-5; V: TRBV27; size: NA; DNA: TGTGCCAGCAGTTTATTGTCCGGGACTGGGGCCGGGACCCAGTACTTC; CDR3: CASSLLSGTGAGTQYF
D: TRBD2; J: TRBJ2-2; V: TRBV28; size: NA; DNA: TGTGCCAGCAGCCCCGGGACTAGCCTCGGGGAGCTGTTTTTT; CDR3: CASSPGTSLGELFF
D: NA; J: TRBJ1-1; V: TRBV27; size: NA; DNA: TGTGCCAGCAGCCTGGTGGGGATAGGTGAAGCTTTCTTT; CDR3: CASSLVGIGEAFF
D: NA; J: TRBJ2-7; V: TRBV28; size: NA; DNA: TGTGCCAGCACCCCGGGGAGGCTGAGCTCCTACGAGCAGTACTTC; CDR3: CASTPGRLSSYEQYF
D: NA; J: TRBJ1-4; V: TRBV19; size: NA; DNA: TGTGCCAGTAGTATAGATGAAGGGGCAGTTTCTGAAAAACTGTTTTTT; CDR3: CASSIDEGAVSEKLFF
D: NA; J: TRBJ1-1; V: TRBV4-1; size: NA; DNA: TGCGCCAGCAGCCAAGGGGCCCCCCTGAACACTGAAGCTTTCTTT; CDR3: CASSQGAPLNTEAFF
D: NA; J: TRBJ1-1; V: TRBV30; size: NA; DNA: TGTGCCTGGAGTGTACAGATGAACACTGAAGCTTTCTTT; CDR3: CAWSVQMNTEAFF
D: TRBD1; J: TRBJ1-1; V: TRBV29-1; size: NA; DNA: TGCAGCGTGAACAGGGGCCTGAACACTGAAGCTTTCTTT; CDR3: CSVNRGLNTEAFF
D: TRBD2; J: TRBJ2-1; V: TRBV7-2; size: NA; DNA: TGTGCCAGCAGCCCGCAGACTAGCGCCAAATACAATGAGCAGTTCTTC; CDR3: CASSPQTSAKYNEQFF
D: TRBD1; J: TRBJ1-5; V: TRBV7-8; size: NA; DNA: TGTGCCAGCAGCTTAGGGGCAGGGGGTGCAAATCAGCCCCAGCATTTT; CDR3: CASSLGAGGANQPQHF
D: NA; J: TRBJ1-5; V: TRBV18; size: NA; DNA: TGTGCCAGCTCACCAGGGGCGGTGGATCAGCCCCAGCATTTT; CDR3: CASSPGAVDQPQHF
D: TRBD2; J: TRBJ2-1; V: TRBV3-1/TRBV3-2; size: NA; DNA: TGTGCCAGCAGCCAAAATCTGACTAGCGGAAGCTCCTACAATGAGCAGTTCTTC; CDR3: CASSQNLTSGSSYNEQFF
D: NA; J: TRBJ1-2; V: TRBV28; size: once; DNA: TGTGCCAGCAGTTTATCTCAGGCAGAGGGCTATGGCTACACCTTC; CDR3: CASSLSQAEGYGYTF
D: NA; J: TRBJ2-3; V: TRBV28; size: NA; DNA: TGTGCCAGCAGTGGACACACAAGGGGCACAGATACGCAGTATTTT; CDR3: CASSGHTRGTDTQYF
D: TRBD2; J: TRBJ2-1; V: TRBV9; size: NA; DNA: TGTGCCAGCAGCGCTTCCGGGACTAGCTTCAATGAGCAGTTCTTC; CDR3: CASSASGTSFNEQFF
D: TRBD1; J: TRBJ1-6; V: TRBV28; size: NA; DNA: TGTGCCAGCAGTTTAGACGGGACAGGGTTTAGCTCCTATAATTCACCCCTCCACTTT; CDR3: CASSLDGTGFSSYNSPLHF
D: NA; J: TRBJ2-3; V: TRBV27; size: once; DNA: TGTGCCAGCAGTTCGGAGCGGAGACTTTACACAGATACGCAGTATTTT; CDR3: CASSSERRLYTDTQYF
D: NA; J: TRBJ1-5; V: TRBV28; size: NA; DNA: TGTGCCAGCGCCCAGGGAGGAACTCAGCCCCAGCATTTT; CDR3: CASAQGGTQPQHF
D: TRBD1; J: TRBJ2-2; V: TRBV14; size: NA; DNA: TGTGCCAGCAGCCCTGGACAGGGTAACACCGGGGAGCTGTTTTTT; CDR3: CASSPGQGNTGELFF
D: TRBD1; J: TRBJ1-1; V: TRBV5-5; size: NA; DNA: TGTGCCAGCAGCCCGGACAGGTACACTGAAGCTTTCTTT; CDR3: CASSPDRYTEAFF
D: TRBD1; J: TRBJ1-2; V: TRBV12-3/TRBV12-4; size: NA; DNA: TGTGCCAGCAGTCCGGGACAGGGCAAAGGCTACACCTTC; CDR3: CASSPGQGKGYTF
D: TRBD2; J: TRBJ2-1; V: TRBV5-1; size: few; DNA: TGCGCCAGCAGCTTGGGCGGGAGTGGGTACAATGAGCAGTTCTTC; CDR3: CASSLGGSGYNEQFF
D: NA; J: TRBJ2-7; V: TRBV19; size: NA; DNA: TGTGCCAGTAGTGAACAGAAGAGCTCCTACGAGCAGTACTTC; CDR3: CASSEQKSSYEQYF
D: NA; J: TRBJ2-4; V: TRBV10-1; size: NA; DNA: TGCGCCAGCAGTGAGGGGGCTGGCAAAAACATTCAGTACTTC; CDR3: CASSEGAGKNIQYF
D: NA; J: TRBJ2-7; V: TRBV7-3; size: NA; DNA: TGTGCCAGCAGCCAAGGGGGTAGTGGGTACGAGCAGTACTTC; CDR3: CASSQGGSGYEQYF
D: TRBD1; J: TRBJ2-7; V: TRBV27; size: NA; DNA: TGTGCCAGCAGTTCCCCCAGCCAGGGGGCCTACGAGCAGTACTTC; CDR3: CASSSPSQGAYEQYF
D: NA; J: TRBJ2-7; V: TRBV6-1; size: NA; DNA: TGTGCCAGCAGTGAGGGGCAGGGAAGAACCTACGAGCAGTACTTC; CDR3: CASSEGQGRTYEQYF
D: NA; J: TRBJ1-5; V: TRBV27; size: few; DNA: TGTGCCAGCAGTCACCGGGACAGCAATCAGCCCCAGCATTTT; CDR3: CASSHRDSNQPQHF
D: NA; J: TRBJ2-1; V: TRBV10-3; size: NA; DNA: TGTGCCATCAGTGACAGAGAGCTATACAATGAGCAGTTCTTC; CDR3: CAISDRELYNEQFF
D: TRBD2; J: TRBJ2-1; V: TRBV6-5; size: few; DNA: TGTGCCAGCCAGGCCGGGACTAGTCTTGGAAATGAGCAGTTCTTC; CDR3: CASQAGTSLGNEQFF
D: TRBD2; J: TRBJ2-3; V: TRBV7-3; size: once; DNA: TGTGCCAGCAGCCCCCCCGGGACTAGCGGGGGAGCAGATACGCAGTATTTT; CDR3: CASSPPGTSGGADTQYF
D: TRBD2; J: TRBJ2-1; V: TRBV19; size: NA; DNA: TGTGCCAGTAGTCGAACGCGGGGGAACCCCTACAATGAGCAGTTCTTC; CDR3: CASSRTRGNPYNEQFF
D: TRBD1; J: TRBJ2-6; V: TRBV5-6; size: NA; DNA: TGTGCCAGCAGCCCCGAGGGGGCCGCTGGGGCCAACGTCCTGACTTTC; CDR3: CASSPEGAAGANVLTF
D: TRBD2; J: TRBJ2-1; V: TRBV5-3; size: once; DNA: TGTGCCAGAAGCTTGGTTGGCGGGAGGGCATTCAATGAGCAGTTCTTC; CDR3: CARSLVGGRAFNEQFF
D: NA; J: TRBJ2-7; V: TRBV7-2; size: NA; DNA: TGTGCCAGCAGCTTAGCGGTCGGGAACTACGAGCAGTACTTC; CDR3: CASSLAVGNYEQYF
D: TRBD1; J: TRBJ1-1; V: TRBV6-1; size: NA; DNA: TGTGCCAGCAGTGAGGTGGTCAGGGGGTATGGGAACACTGAAGCTTTCTTT; CDR3: CASSEVVRGYGNTEAFF
D: NA; J: TRBJ1-4; V: TRBV7-2; size: NA; DNA: TGTGCCAGCAGCCCGACGTGGGGAGTAGGGGAAAAACTGTTTTTT; CDR3: CASSPTWGVGEKLFF